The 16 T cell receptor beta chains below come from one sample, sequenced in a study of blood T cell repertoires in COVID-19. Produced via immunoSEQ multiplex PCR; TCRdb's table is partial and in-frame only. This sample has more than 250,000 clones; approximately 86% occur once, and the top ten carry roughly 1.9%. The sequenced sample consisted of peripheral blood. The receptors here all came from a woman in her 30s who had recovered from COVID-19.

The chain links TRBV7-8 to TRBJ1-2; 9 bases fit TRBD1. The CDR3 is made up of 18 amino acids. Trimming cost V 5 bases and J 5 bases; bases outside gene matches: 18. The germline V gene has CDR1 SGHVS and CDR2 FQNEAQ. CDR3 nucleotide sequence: TGTGCCAGCAGCGCAAGGAGGCAGGACAGGGGTTTAGGGTATGGCTACACCTTC. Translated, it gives CASSARRQDRGLGYGYTF.

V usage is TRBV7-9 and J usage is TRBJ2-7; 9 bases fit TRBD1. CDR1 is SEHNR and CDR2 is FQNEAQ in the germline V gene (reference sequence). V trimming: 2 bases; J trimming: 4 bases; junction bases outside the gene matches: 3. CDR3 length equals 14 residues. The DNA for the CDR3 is TGTGCCAGCAGCTTAACAGGGGGCGCTTACGAGCAGTACTTC. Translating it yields CASSLTGGAYEQYF.

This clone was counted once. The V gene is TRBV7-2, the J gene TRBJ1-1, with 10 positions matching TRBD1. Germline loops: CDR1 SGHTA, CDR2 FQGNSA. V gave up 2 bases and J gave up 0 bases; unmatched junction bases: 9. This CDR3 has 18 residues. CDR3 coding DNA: TGTGCCAGCAGCTTAACCTCTGTGGGACAGGGGCTGAACACTGAAGCTTTCTTT. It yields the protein CASSLTSVGQGLNTEAFF.

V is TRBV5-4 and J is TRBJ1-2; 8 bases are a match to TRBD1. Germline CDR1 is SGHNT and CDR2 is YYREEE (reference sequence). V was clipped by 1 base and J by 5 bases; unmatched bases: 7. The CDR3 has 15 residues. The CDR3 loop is CASSLPDRVGYGYTF. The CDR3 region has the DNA TGTGCCAGCAGCTTGCCGGACAGGGTTGGGTATGGCTACACCTTC.

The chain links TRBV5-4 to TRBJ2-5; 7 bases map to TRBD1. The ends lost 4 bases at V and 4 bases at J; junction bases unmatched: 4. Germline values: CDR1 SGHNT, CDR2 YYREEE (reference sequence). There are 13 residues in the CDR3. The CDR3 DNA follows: TGTGCCAGCAGCAGGGACAGCCGAGAGACCCAGTACTTC. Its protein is CASSRDSRETQYF.

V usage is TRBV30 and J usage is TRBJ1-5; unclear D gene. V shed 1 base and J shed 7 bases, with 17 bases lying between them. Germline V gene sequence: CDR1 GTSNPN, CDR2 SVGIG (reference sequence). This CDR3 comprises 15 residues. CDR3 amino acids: CAWSASGRQKQPQHF. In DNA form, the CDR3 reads TGTGCCTGGAGTGCCAGCGGGAGACAAAAACAGCCCCAGCATTTT.

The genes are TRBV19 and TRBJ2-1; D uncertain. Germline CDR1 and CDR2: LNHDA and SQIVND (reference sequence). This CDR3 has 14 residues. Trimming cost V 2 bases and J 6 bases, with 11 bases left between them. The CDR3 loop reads CASSISIYGNEQFF. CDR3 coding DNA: TGTGCCAGTAGTATATCCATTTACGGCAATGAGCAGTTCTTC. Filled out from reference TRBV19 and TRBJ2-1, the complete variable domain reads DGGITQSPKYLFRKEGQNVTLSCEQNLNHDAMYWYRQDPGQGLRLIYYSQIVNDFQKGDIAEGYSVSREKKESFPLTVTSAQKNPTAFYLCASSISIYGNEQFFGPGTRLTVL.

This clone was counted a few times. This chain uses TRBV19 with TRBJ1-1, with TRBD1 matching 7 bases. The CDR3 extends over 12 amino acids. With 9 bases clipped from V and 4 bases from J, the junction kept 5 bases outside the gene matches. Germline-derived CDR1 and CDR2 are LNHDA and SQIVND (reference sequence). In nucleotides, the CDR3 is TGTGCCAGCTGGGGGACAGCCACTGAAGCTTTCTTT. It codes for CASWGTATEAFF.

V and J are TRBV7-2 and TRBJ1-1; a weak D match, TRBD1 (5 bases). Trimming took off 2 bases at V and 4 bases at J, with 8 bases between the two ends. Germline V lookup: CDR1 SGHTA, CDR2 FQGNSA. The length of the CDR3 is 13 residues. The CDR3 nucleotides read TGTGCCAGCAGCTTAAGACAGACCACTGAAGCTTTCTTT. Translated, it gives CASSLRQTTEAFF.

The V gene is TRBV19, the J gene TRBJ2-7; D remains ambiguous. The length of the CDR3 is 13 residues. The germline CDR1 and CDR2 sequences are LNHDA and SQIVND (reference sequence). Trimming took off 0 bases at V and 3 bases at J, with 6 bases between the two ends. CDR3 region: CASSIDRDYEQYF. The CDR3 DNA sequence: TGTGCCAGTAGTATAGATCGAGACTACGAGCAGTACTTC.

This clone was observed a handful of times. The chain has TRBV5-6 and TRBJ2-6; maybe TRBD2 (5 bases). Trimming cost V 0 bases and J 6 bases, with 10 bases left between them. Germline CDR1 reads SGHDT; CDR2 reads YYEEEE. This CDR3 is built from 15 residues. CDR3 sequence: CASSLEAGVANVLTF. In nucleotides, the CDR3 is TGTGCCAGCAGCTTGGAGGCGGGCGTGGCCAACGTCCTGACTTTC.

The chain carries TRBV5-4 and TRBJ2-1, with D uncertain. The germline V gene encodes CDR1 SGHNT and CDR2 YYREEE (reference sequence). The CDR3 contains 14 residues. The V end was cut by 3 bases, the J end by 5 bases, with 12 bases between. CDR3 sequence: CASSSRGPNNEQFF. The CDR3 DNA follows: TGTGCCAGCAGCTCCCGTGGGCCTAACAATGAGCAGTTCTTC.

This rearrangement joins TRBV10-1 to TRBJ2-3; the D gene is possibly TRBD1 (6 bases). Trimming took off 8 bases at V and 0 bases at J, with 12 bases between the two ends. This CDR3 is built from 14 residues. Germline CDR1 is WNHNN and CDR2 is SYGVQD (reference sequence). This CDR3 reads CASGDISSTDTQYF. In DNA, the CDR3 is TGCGCCAGCGGGGACATATCTAGCACAGATACGCAGTATTTT.

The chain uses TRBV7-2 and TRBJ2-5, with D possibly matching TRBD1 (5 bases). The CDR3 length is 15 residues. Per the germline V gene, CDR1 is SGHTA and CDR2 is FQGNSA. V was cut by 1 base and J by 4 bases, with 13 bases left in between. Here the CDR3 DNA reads TGTGCCAGCAGCTTAGTACAGGCCAGTCGAGAGACCCAGTACTTC. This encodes CASSLVQASRETQYF.

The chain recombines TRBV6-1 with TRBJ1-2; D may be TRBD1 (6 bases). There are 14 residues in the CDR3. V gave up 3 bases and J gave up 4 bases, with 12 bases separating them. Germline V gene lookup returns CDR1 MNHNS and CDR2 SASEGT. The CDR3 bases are TGTGCCAGCAGTGAGGGACATCCCGTCTATGGCTACACCTTC. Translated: CASSEGHPVYGYTF.

The DNA for the CDR3 is TGTGCCAGCAGCCAGGGAGGGGGAAACACTGAAGCTTTCTTT. The encoded protein is CASSQGGGNTEAFF. The chain employs TRBV3-1 (or the pseudogene TRBV3-2) and TRBJ1-1; the D gene is possibly TRBD1 (6 bases). The V gene lost 3 bases and the J gene lost 2 bases, with 10 bases spanning the gap. CDR3 length equals 14 residues. The V gene's germline CDR1 is LGHDT and CDR2 YNNKEL (reference sequence).